This entry describes one T cell receptor (beta chain). In the original workflow: Amplification from reference gene primers served as the basis for estimated nucleated cell counts. This table comes from immunoSEQ multiplex PCR, and its TCRdb copy is limited to in-frame clones, with some not included. V, J and clone size derive from that table, while D and trimming were established from the DNA sequence. The data contain 200,000 or so clones, about nine tenths of them seen just once; the ten biggest clones take up under 2.5%. Germline V gene data show CDR1 as SGHTS and CDR2 as YDEGEE. V was cut by 5 bases and J by 2 bases, with 14 bases left in between. CDR3 length: 15 amino acids. These data come from a study of blood T cell repertoires in COVID-19. Overall study context: The United States, Italy and Spain provided the acute and convalescent COVID-19 samples. T cells, B-cell-depleted T cells, or PBMCs provided the cDNA or gDNA that served as material.

The specimen sequenced was peripheral blood. The rearrangement uses TRBV5-8 and TRBJ1-5; D is perhaps TRBD1 (5 bases). This sequence originates from a man between 65 and 80 years old with active or convalescent COVID-19. CDR3 DNA: TGTGCCAGCAGGAAGACGGGGGTTGGCAATCAGCCCCAGCATTTT. It encodes CASRKTGVGNQPQHF.